This T cell receptor (beta chain) was found in a study of blood T cell repertoires in COVID-19. Looking at the study overall: Spain, Italy and the United States supplied samples that represented acute and convalescent COVID-19. T cells, B-cell-depleted T cells, or PBMCs supplied cDNA or gDNA.

Under the authors' procedure: Reference gene primer amplification in the assay estimated nucleated cell counts. Profiling relied on immunoSEQ multiplex PCR, and the TCRdb table lists in-frame clones only, not all of them. For V, J and clone size, that table is used; D and trimming come from the DNA. The repertoire consists of around 150,000 clones, with 70% to 80% occurring once and the leading ten covering around 4.8%. The CDR3 is 16 amino acids. Trimming cost V 4 bases and J 0 bases, with 16 bases left between them. The germline gives CDR1 MDHEN, CDR2 SYDVKM. The clonotype was recovered from an elderly woman with active or convalescent COVID-19. The chain couples TRBV28 to TRBJ2-7; weak D call: TRBD1 (5 bases). Sequencing used peripheral blood. The CDR3 protein is CASSSTGAVTSYEQYF. CDR3 in DNA: TGTGCCAGCAGTTCGACTGGGGCAGTTACCTCCTACGAGCAGTACTTC. Combining the CDR3 with reference TRBV28 and TRBJ2-7 gives the whole variable domain DVKVTQSSRYLVKRTGEKVFLECVQDMDHENMFWYRQDPGLGLRLIYFSYDVKMKEKGDIPEGYSVSREKKERFSLILESASTNQTSMYLCASSSTGAVTSYEQYFGPGTRLTVT.